This paragraph reports one T cell receptor (beta chain). What it recognizes is unknown. One entry per CDR3 protein, called by TCRdb with MiXCR from the 5' RACE reads. The data hold about 250,000 distinct CDR3 sequences, with 15% observed a single time. The sample belongs to a study of T-cell memory formation after mild COVID-19. CDR1 and CDR2 (germline): MNHNS, SASEGT. The CDR3 is 14 residues long. Trimming removed 6 bases at V and 2 bases at J, with 13 bases between. Study results and caveats: The pre-infection memory compartment contained some responding clones, suggesting cross-reactive memory joined. There was a balanced CD4/CD8 profile in clones contracting day 15 to 85, and later expanders leaned CD4+. Contracting CD8+ clones were enriched in EMRA, CD4+ mainly in CM and EM.

The sample was PBMCs or a T cell subset sorted from them (not recorded which). This rearrangement joins TRBV6-1 to TRBJ1-1, with unresolved D. The clonotype originates from an adult woman who had mild COVID-19 (a few samples of this study predate the infection). Cell type and time point are not known. In nucleotides, the CDR3 is TGTGCCAGCAGGGGAGGTGCGGGAAACACTGAAGCTTTCTTT. This codes for CASRGGAGNTEAFF.